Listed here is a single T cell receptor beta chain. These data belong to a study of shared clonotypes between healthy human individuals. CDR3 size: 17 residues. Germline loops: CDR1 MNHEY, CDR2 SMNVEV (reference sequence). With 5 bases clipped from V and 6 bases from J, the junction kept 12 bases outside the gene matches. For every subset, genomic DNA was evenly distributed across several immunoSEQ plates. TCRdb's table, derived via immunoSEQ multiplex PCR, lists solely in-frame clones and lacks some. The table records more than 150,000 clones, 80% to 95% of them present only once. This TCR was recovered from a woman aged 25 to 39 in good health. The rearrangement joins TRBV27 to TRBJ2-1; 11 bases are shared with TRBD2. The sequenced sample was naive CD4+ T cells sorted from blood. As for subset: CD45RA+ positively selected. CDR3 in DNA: TGTGCCAGCAGTCGCGCTCTTATAGCGGGAGGGCCCAATGAGCAGTTCTTC. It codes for CASSRALIAGGPNEQFF.